Listed below are T cell receptor beta chains from one sample, sequenced in a study of cytomegalovirus exposure and HLA in healthy donors. The data were produced by immunoSEQ multiplex PCR, yet TCRdb's version contains in-frame clones alone and is incomplete. The table shows under 150,000 clones, with approximately 80% occurring only once. The specimen was PBMCs. Source of these receptors: a woman in her thirties or forties in good health and CMV-seronegative. Each CDR3 is given with its conserved first and last residue. Each record gives: D gene, CDR3 length, V gene, clone size, J gene, CDR3 DNA, CDR3 protein. D genes are given only for firm matches. Clone size is given for some rows only: seen once, a few or many times, or a class if the clone is expanded.

>TRBD1|15|TRBV7-9|NA|TRBJ2-2
TGTGCCAGCAGTTCCGGGACAGGCGGTACCGGGGAGCTGTTTTTT
CASSSGTGGTGELFF
>TRBD1|15|TRBV29-1|NA|TRBJ1-2
TGCAGCGTTGGGGACAGAGGAACTACTAACTATGGCTACACCTTC
CSVGDRGTTNYGYTF
>TRBD1|14|TRBV10-3|NA|TRBJ1-5
TGTGCCATCAGCCAAGGACAGGCTAATCAGCCCCAGCATTTT
CAISQGQANQPQHF
>TRBD1|15|TRBV5-4|NA|TRBJ1-2
TGTGCCAGCAGCGGCTCCGTCACAGGGGACTATGGCTACACCTTC
CASSGSVTGDYGYTF
>TRBD2|17|TRBV29-1|NA|TRBJ2-3
TGCAGCGTTCGGGCGGGAGGCCCCTCTACGGACACAGATACGCAGTATTTT
CSVRAGGPSTDTDTQYF
>TRBD1|17|TRBV6-1|once|TRBJ1-3
TGTGCCAGCAGTGAAGGACCCACCAGGGGGGCCGGAAACACCATATATTTT
CASSEGPTRGAGNTIYF
>NA|20|TRBV4-1|NA|TRBJ2-5
TGCGCCAGCAGCCTTCAAGCCTCCCTTTCGAGTTCGACAGCCGGTGTAACCCAGTACTTC
CASSLQASLSSSTAGVTQYF
>NA|13|TRBV10-2|NA|TRBJ2-1
TGCGCCAGCAAGAACAGTTTCTACAATGAGCAGTTCTTC
CASKNSFYNEQFF
>TRBD2|16|TRBV28|NA|TRBJ2-7
TGTGCCAGCAGTTCCACCGGGACTAGCGCCTCCTACGAGCAGTACTTC
CASSSTGTSASYEQYF
>TRBD2|15|TRBV6-6|NA|TRBJ2-3
TGTGCCAGCAGTTACACGGGGGGGCCCATAGATACGCAGTATTTT
CASSYTGGPIDTQYF
>NA|16|TRBV2|NA|TRBJ2-3
TGTGCCAGCAGTGATGTCTGGCGGTCCGCGGGAGATACGCAGTATTTT
CASSDVWRSAGDTQYF